Presented here are 23 T cell receptor beta chains from one specimen sequenced in a study of cytotoxic CD8 clonotypes in ibrutinib-treated CLL. Repertoires were generated with immunoSEQ multiplex PCR, while TCRdb's copy carries only in-frame clones and drops some. The sample carries 250,000 to 350,000 clones, around 77% recorded once. Sequencing was performed on PBMCs, taken at disease progression, from a patient treated with ibrutinib. These TCRs come from a human donor with chronic lymphocytic leukemia.

The V and J genes are TRBV18 and TRBJ2-2; unclear D gene. With 4 bases removed from V and 4 bases from J, the gap between germline ends came to 13 bases. This CDR3 has 15 residues. Germline V lookup: CDR1 KGHSH, CDR2 LQKENI. CDR3 coding DNA: TGTGCCAGCTCACAAAAAAGGGCGAGCACCGGGGAGCTGTTTTTT. Translating it yields CASSQKRASTGELFF.

Written as DNA, the CDR3 is TGCGCCAGCAGCCACGTGCTGATCAATCAGCCCCAGCATTTT. Its protein product is CASSHVLINQPQHF. The chain uses TRBV4-1 and TRBJ1-5; D not certain. Trimming took off 3 bases at V and 3 bases at J, with 9 bases between the two ends. This CDR3 comprises 14 residues. CDR1 MGHRA and CDR2 YSYEKL come from the germline V gene.

This rearrangement joins TRBV29-1 to TRBJ2-3, with D perhaps TRBD1 or TRBD2 (5 bases each). In germline, CDR1 is SQVTM, CDR2 ANQGSEA. This CDR3 region has 14 residues. V was cut by 6 bases and J by 2 bases, with 15 bases left in between. In DNA form, the CDR3 reads TGCAGCGTATGGGGGACGCAATCCACAGATACGCAGTATTTT. Translating it yields CSVWGTQSTDTQYF.

This chain uses TRBV27 with TRBJ1-6; TRBD1 is a possible D gene (6 bases). Germline CDR1 MNHEY, CDR2 SMNVEV (reference sequence). This CDR3 has 13 amino acids. Deletions cut 3 bases from V and 8 bases from J, with 8 bases between. CDR3 in amino acids: CASSFRGYSPLHF. CDR3 coding DNA: TGTGCCAGCAGTTTCAGGGGTTATTCACCCCTCCACTTT.

V and J are TRBV11-2 and TRBJ2-3; no reliable D call. The V gene's germline CDR1 is SGHAT and CDR2 FQNNGV. The length of the CDR3 is 13 residues. Trimming took off 2 bases at V and 6 bases at J, with 9 bases between the two ends. CDR3 amino acids: CASSLNQVDTQYF. Written as DNA, the CDR3 is TGTGCCAGCAGCTTAAATCAGGTGGATACGCAGTATTTT.

The J gene is TRBJ2-7, the V gene TRBV2, with D unresolved. The CDR3 contains 12 residues. The V gene lost 7 bases and the J gene lost 9 bases, with 16 bases spanning the gap. The germline CDR1 and CDR2 sequences are SNHLY and FYNNEI. The DNA of the CDR3 is TGTGCCAGCAAATGGGCCTCCTTTGGGCAGTACTTC. Translated: CASKWASFGQYF.

This chain uses TRBV4-1 with TRBJ1-1; tentative D call: TRBD1 (6 bases). Trimming removed 6 bases at V and 2 bases at J, with 16 bases between. Germline CDR1 MGHRA, CDR2 YSYEKL. The CDR3 contains 15 residues. This CDR3 is CASRMDSYENTEAFF. The CDR3, as DNA: TGCGCCAGCAGGATGGACAGCTACGAAAACACTGAAGCTTTCTTT.

The chain employs TRBV5-1 and TRBJ2-5; TRBD2 matches 10 bases. Germline V gives CDR1 SGHRS, CDR2 YFSETQ. V gave up 0 bases and J gave up 2 bases; unmatched junction bases: 4. The CDR3 runs to 16 residues. The CDR3 DNA sequence: TGCGCCAGCAGCTTGGTTAGCGGGAGGCAGCAAGAGACCCAGTACTTC. Protein sequence: CASSLVSGRQQETQYF. The full variable domain, rest sourced from reference TRBV5-1 and TRBJ2-5, is KAGVTQTPRYLIKTRGQQVTLSCSPISGHRSVSWYQQTPGQGLQFLFEYFSETQRNKGNFPGRFSGRQFSNSRSEMNVSTLELGDSALYLCASSLVSGRQQETQYFGPGTRLLVL.

The chain combines TRBV4-2 with TRBJ1-2, with D possibly TRBD1 on 6 matching bases. Trimming cost V 1 base and J 7 bases, with 19 bases left between them. The CDR3 contains 16 residues. In germline, CDR1 is LGHNA, CDR2 YNFKEQ. The CDR3 here is CASSQGVGLQGGGYTF. The CDR3 region has the DNA TGTGCCAGCAGCCAAGGAGTAGGCCTACAGGGCGGTGGCTACACCTTC.

The rearrangement links TRBV5-1 to TRBJ1-3; D gene ambiguous. The CDR3 contains 14 residues. The V and J ends lost 0 bases and 4 bases respectively, with 8 bases between them. Looked up from germline, CDR1 is SGHRS and CDR2 is YFSETQ. CDR3 sequence (DNA): TGCGCCAGCAGCTTGGATGGCGAGGGAAACACCATATATTTT. Translation: CASSLDGEGNTIYF.

The gene calls are TRBV29-1 and TRBJ2-1; D unclear. Germline V CDR1 and CDR2: SQVTM, ANQGSEA. Trimming pared 5 bases from V and 0 bases from J, leaving 5 bases between. The CDR3 is made up of 12 amino acids. CDR3 sequence: CSVFASYNEQFF. CDR3 coding DNA: TGCAGCGTTTTTGCCTCCTACAATGAGCAGTTCTTC.

The chain is built from TRBV30 and TRBJ2-7; D gene unclear. Trimming pared 2 bases from V and 5 bases from J, leaving 16 bases between. The CDR3 consists of 14 residues. Per the germline V gene, CDR1 is GTSNPN and CDR2 is SVGIG (reference sequence). The CDR3 DNA is TGTGCCTGGAGTTCGTCTTTGGCCACCCACGAGCAGTACTTC. This gives the protein CAWSSSLATHEQYF.

The chain employs TRBV7-8 and TRBJ2-1, with D perhaps matching TRBD2 (6 bases). Germline V CDR1 and CDR2: SGHVS, FQNEAQ. The CDR3 has 14 residues. Trimming stripped 5 bases from V and 2 bases from J, with 10 bases between. DNA of the CDR3: TGTGCCAGCAGCCCGCGGAGGGCCTACAATGAGCAGTTCTTC. This translates into CASSPRRAYNEQFF.

The V call is TRBV5-1, the J call TRBJ1-5; D unclear. This CDR3 has 14 amino acids. The germline V gene encodes CDR1 SGHRS and CDR2 YFSETQ. Trimming took 1 base from V and 4 from J, leaving 9 bases between them. CDR3 region: CASSLSGVNQPQHF. CDR3 nucleotides: TGCGCCAGCAGCTTGAGCGGAGTAAATCAGCCCCAGCATTTT.

This clone showed up just a few times. The chain employs TRBV19 and TRBJ2-7, with D uncertain. The germline V gene encodes CDR1 LNHDA and CDR2 SQIVND (reference sequence). The CDR3 length is 11 residues. Trimming shortened V by 6 bases and J by 6 bases, and 9 bases separated the two germline ends. This CDR3 is CASRGPREQYF. The CDR3 DNA sequence: TGTGCCAGTAGAGGGCCCCGCGAGCAGTACTTC.

This clone appeared once. In the same sample, other DNA sequences code for this CDR3. The chain combines TRBV2 with TRBJ2-7, with 8 nucleotides matching TRBD2. Germline assignment: CDR1 SNHLY and CDR2 FYNNEI. V dropped 9 bases and J dropped 6; count of bases not matched to a gene: 1. CDR3 length equals 10 residues. CDR3 sequence: CASRGGEQYF. CDR3 DNA sequence: TGTGCCAGTCGGGGGGGCGAGCAGTACTTC.

The chain joins TRBV29-1 to TRBJ2-1; weak D call: TRBD2 (6 bases). Looked up from germline, CDR1 is SQVTM and CDR2 is ANQGSEA. This CDR3 region has 17 residues. Trimming stripped 4 bases from V and 1 base from J, with 20 bases between. The CDR3 sequence is CSVAPLIGEASYNEQFF. CDR3 DNA: TGCAGCGTTGCGCCCCTCATAGGGGAGGCATCCTACAATGAGCAGTTCTTC.

V gene TRBV29-1 combines with J gene TRBJ1-1; D unclear. V shed 6 bases and J shed 5 bases, with 16 bases lying between them. CDR3 length: 13 residues. Germline-derived CDR1 and CDR2 are SQVTM and ANQGSEA. The DNA of the CDR3 is TGCAGCGTGTCAGGTTATTTGGGGACTGAAGCTTTCTTT. Protein sequence: CSVSGYLGTEAFF.

This chain links TRBV28 with TRBJ2-3; tentative D call: TRBD1 (6 bases). The germline V gene encodes CDR1 MDHEN and CDR2 SYDVKM. The CDR3 loop spans 11 amino acids. V was shortened by 8 bases and J by 5 bases, with 8 bases between the two germline ends. The CDR3 reads CASSRGDTQYF. CDR3 nucleotide sequence: TGTGCCAGCTCCAGGGGAGATACGCAGTATTTT.

Regarding this clone: Other DNA sequences of this sample code for an identical CDR3. The chain has TRBV20-1 and TRBJ2-1; D is undetermined. V was cut by 6 bases and J by 4 bases, with 4 bases left in between. The length of the CDR3 is 10 residues. Germline CDR1 reads DFQATT; CDR2 reads SNEGSKA (reference sequence). The CDR3 DNA reads as TGCAGTGCAGGGTACAATGAGCAGTTCTTC. It yields the protein CSAGYNEQFF.

The rearrangement joins TRBV9 to TRBJ2-3, with 11 bases that match TRBD2. The germline CDR1 and CDR2 sequences are SGDLS and YYNGEE. The CDR3 has 16 amino acids. Trimming removed 0 bases from V and 5 bases from J; junction bases left unmatched: 5. The CDR3 nucleotides are TGTGCCAGCAGCGTAGAGGGACTAGCGGTGAGAGATACGCAGTATTTT. As protein: CASSVEGLAVRDTQYF.

This chain uses TRBV7-2 with TRBJ2-7; D remains unclear. The CDR3 consists of 11 residues. The germline V gene encodes CDR1 SGHTA and CDR2 FQGNSA. Trimming took 3 bases from V and 6 from J, leaving 6 bases between them. The CDR3 DNA follows: TGTGCCAGCAGCTTCCTGGGCGAGCAGTACTTC. It yields the protein CASSFLGEQYF.

This clone was seen a single time. This chain links TRBV28 with TRBJ1-5; tentatively, D is TRBD1 (6 bases). Trimming left V 7 bases short and J 5 bases short, with 18 bases between. Germline V gene lookup returns CDR1 MDHEN and CDR2 SYDVKM. The CDR3 length is 15 residues. CDR3 amino acids: CASILTGTTDQPQHF. The CDR3 DNA is TGTGCCAGCATCCTGACCGGGACAACTGATCAGCCCCAGCATTTT.